Each of the 21 T cell receptor beta chains below was sequenced from the same sample in a study of shared clonotypes between healthy human individuals (dated by TCRdb to 2020 to 2021). Receptor libraries were prepared by the immunoSEQ multiplex PCR assay. TCRdb mirrors the immuneACCESS table, restricted to in-frame sequences. Some clones are absent from its copies; in checked studies, under half trace to an unresolved V gene, and the reason for the others is unknown. This sample is represented by approximately 500,000 clones; over 75% of them were singletons. The ten biggest clones cover approximately 11% of the sample. What was sequenced was PBMCs. The receptors were sampled from a woman aged 40 to 49 in good health. Some clones in this sample may be carry-over from other donors' samples.

CDR3 protein: CASSPTRCEQYF. CDR3 nucleotide sequence: TGTGCCAGCAGCCCCACCCGGTGCGAGCAGTACTTC. J is TRBJ2-7 and V is TRBV4-2; no firm D call. Trimming took 4 bases from V and 6 from J, leaving 10 bases between them. The CDR3 consists of 12 residues. The V gene's germline CDR1 is LGHNA and CDR2 YNFKEQ.

Concerning this clone: A far more abundant clone sits one base away, making this likely a read error. The gene calls are TRBV6-1 and TRBJ1-1; D unclear. This CDR3 has 15 residues. V was trimmed by 5 bases and J by 8 bases, leaving 21 bases between them. Germline CDR1 MNHNS, CDR2 SASEGT. DNA for the CDR3: TGTGCCAGCAGTCCCTGGAACCCCATGGAACGCGAAGCTTTCTTT. Amino acids: CASSPWNPMEREAFF.

To note about this clone: A far larger clone lies a single base away; this is likely a read error. The sample carries other DNA sequences with the same CDR3. The chain employs TRBV29-1 and TRBJ1-2; D unresolved. The CDR3 loop spans 11 amino acids. Trimming removed 7 bases at V and 2 bases at J, with 8 bases between. The germline CDR1 and CDR2 sequences are SQVTM and ANQGSEA. For the CDR3, the DNA is TGCAGCGAGTCCACAAACTATGGCTACACCTTC. Amino acids: CSESTNYGYTF.

The chain combines TRBV7-9 with TRBJ1-2; possible D gene TRBD1, 6 bases. V dropped 2 bases and J dropped 5 bases, with 15 bases sitting between them. The CDR3 contains 15 residues. Germline CDR1 is SEHNR and CDR2 is FQNEAQ (reference sequence). CDR3 loop: CASSLSGGPGYGYTF. The CDR3 nucleotides are TGTGCCAGCAGCTTAAGTGGGGGCCCGGGGTATGGCTACACCTTC.

With respect to this clone: Other DNA sequences in this sample translate to the same CDR3. The chain has TRBV2 and TRBJ1-1; 7 bases fit TRBD1. Germline assignment: CDR1 SNHLY and CDR2 FYNNEI. V shed 2 bases, J shed 4 bases, and the junction held 1 base outside the gene matches. The CDR3 sequence is 13 residues long. The CDR3 nucleotides are TGTGCCAGCAGTGAACACAGGGGCACTGAAGCTTTCTTT. It translates to CASSEHRGTEAFF. Full variable domain (outside the CDR3, taken from reference TRBV2 and TRBJ1-1): EPEVTQTPSHQVTQMGQEVILRCVPISNHLYFYWYRQILGQKVEFLVSFYNNEISEKSEIFDDQFSVERPDGSNFTLKIRSTKLEDSAMYFCASSEHRGTEAFFGQGTRLTVV.

The chain couples TRBV7-6 to TRBJ1-1; TRBD1 matches at 9 bases. The CDR3 is 15 residues long. Looked up from germline, CDR1 is SGHVS and CDR2 is FNYEAQ. V was clipped by 5 bases and J by 4 bases; unmatched bases: 8. CDR3 nucleotide sequence: TGTGCCAGCAGCCCTGGGACAGGGACGGGCACTGAAGCTTTCTTT. It specifies CASSPGTGTGTEAFF. Based on the CDR3 plus reference TRBV7-6 and TRBJ1-1, the full variable domain is GAGVSQSPRYKVTKRGQDVALRCDPISGHVSLYWYRQALGQGPEFLTYFNYEAQQDKSGLPNDRFSAERPEGSISTLTIQRTEQRDSAMYRCASSPGTGTGTEAFFGQGTRLTVV.

This clone came up a few times. A far larger clone is one nucleotide away, so this likely arose from a read error. The V and J genes are TRBV5-1 and TRBJ2-4; perhaps TRBD2 as D (6 bases). Germline values: CDR1 SGHRS, CDR2 YFSETQ. V lost 1 base, J lost 8 bases, and 16 bases lay in between. This CDR3 is 15 amino acids long. CDR3 coding DNA: TGCGCCAGCAGCTTGCAGGATCCGGGGGTGTACATTCAGTACTTC. Its protein is CASSLQDPGVYIQYF.

On this clone itself: In the same sample, other DNA sequences code for this CDR3. The gene calls are TRBV4-3 and TRBJ2-2; no firm D call. The CDR3 is 12 residues long. The V end was cut by 1 base, the J end by 5 bases, with 2 bases between. Per germline, CDR1 LGHNA and CDR2 YSLEER. CDR3 DNA: TGCGCCAGCAGCCAAGGGACCGGGGAGCTGTTTTTT. Translated: CASSQGTGELFF.

This clone was detected once. The chain is built from TRBV5-1 and TRBJ2-2, with 8 bases that match TRBD2. V lost 5 bases to trimming and J lost 5 bases; unmatched junction nucleotides: 14. Germline V gives CDR1 SGHRS, CDR2 YFSETQ. This CDR3 has 17 residues. The CDR3 bases are TGCGCCAGCAGTCCGGGAGGGATTCGACGGGGAACCGGGGAGCTGTTTTTT. This sequence encodes CASSPGGIRRGTGELFF.

The gene calls are TRBV29-1 and TRBJ2-1, with D perhaps matching TRBD2 (6 bases). The V end lost 7 bases, the J end lost 6 bases, and 10 bases lay between the germline ends. Germline V gene data show CDR1 as SQVTM and CDR2 as ANQGSEA. There are 11 residues in the CDR3. CDR3 sequence (DNA): TGCAGCGGGGGGGTTGGCAATGAGCAGTTCTTC. It yields the protein CSGGVGNEQFF.

In this sample, this clone turned up a few times. The J gene is TRBJ2-7, the V gene TRBV7-8, with D possibly matching TRBD1 (5 bases). Trimming removed 8 bases from V and 4 bases from J, with 12 bases in between. The CDR3 covers 12 residues. Germline V gives CDR1 SGHVS, CDR2 FQNEAQ. In DNA, the CDR3 is TGTGCCAGCTCCGGACATCGATACGAGCAGTACTTC. This sequence encodes CASSGHRYEQYF.

The J gene is TRBJ1-2, the V gene TRBV11-2; D remains ambiguous. Per germline, CDR1 SGHAT and CDR2 FQNNGV. Trimming removed 3 bases from V and 8 bases from J, with 16 bases in between. The length of the CDR3 is 14 residues. The CDR3 protein is CASSFSSGIEGYTF. For the CDR3, the DNA is TGTGCCAGCAGCTTTAGTTCGGGTATCGAAGGCTACACCTTC.

This chain links TRBV5-5 with TRBJ2-5; 11 nucleotides agree with TRBD2. V gave up 3 bases and J gave up 4 bases; unmatched junction bases: 8. This CDR3 has 16 residues. In germline, CDR1 is SGHKS, CDR2 YYEKEE (reference sequence). The CDR3 DNA reads as TGTGCCAGCAGCTCCTCCCTAGCGGGAGGCGTAGAGACCCAGTACTTC. Encoded protein: CASSSSLAGGVETQYF.

In this sample, this clone turned up once. In DNA form, the CDR3 reads TGTGCCAGCAGTTTGGCTTTGGTCAATCAGCCCCAGCATTTT. It codes for CASSLALVNQPQHF. This chain connects TRBV28 to TRBJ1-5; no reliable D call. V shed 3 bases and J shed 3 bases, with 9 bases lying between them. The CDR3 sequence is 14 residues long. Germline V CDR1 and CDR2: MDHEN, SYDVKM.

Details on this clone: With only one base between it and a far larger clone, this is likely a read error. V gene TRBV27 combines with J gene TRBJ2-2, with unresolved D. Germline V lookup: CDR1 MNHEY, CDR2 SMNVEV (reference sequence). CDR3 size: 13 residues. Trimming pared 5 bases from V and 4 bases from J, leaving 8 bases between. The CDR3 loop is CASSPHRTGELFF. CDR3 bases: TGTGCCAGCAGTCCCCACCGCACCGGGGAGCTGTTTTTT.

V gene TRBV7-8 combines with J gene TRBJ2-5; no reliable D call. The DNA end is a closer match to TRBJ2-7, so the J assignment may be wrong. This CDR3 is built from 19 residues. Germline lookup yields CDR1 SGHVS and CDR2 FQNEAQ. CDR3 residues: CASSLETASLGGFFYEQYF. CDR3 nucleotide sequence: TGTGCCAGCAGCTTAGAGACTGCGTCCCTAGGTGGGTTTTTCTACGAGCAGTACTTC.

The chain recombines TRBV7-8 with TRBJ1-4; 10 nucleotides agree with TRBD1. V lost 7 bases to trimming and J lost 4 bases; unmatched junction nucleotides: 6. The CDR3 is 15 amino acids. Looked up from germline, CDR1 is SGHVS and CDR2 is FQNEAQ. The CDR3 DNA is TGTGCCAGCATGGGGTGGGACAGGGGTAATGAAAAACTGTTTTTT. This sequence encodes CASMGWDRGNEKLFF.

CDR3 amino acids: CASSLLYSQLYGYTF. CDR3 nucleotides: TGTGCCAGCAGCTTGTTGTATTCACAGCTCTATGGCTACACCTTC. V usage is TRBV5-4 and J usage is TRBJ1-2; D not certain. V gave up 1 base and J gave up 4 bases, with 14 bases separating them. There are 15 residues in the CDR3. Germline V lookup: CDR1 SGHNT, CDR2 YYREEE (reference sequence).

This chain connects TRBV9 to TRBJ2-1, with unresolved D. The CDR3 loop spans 14 amino acids. V lost 4 bases to trimming and J lost 8 bases, with 16 bases between them. CDR1 and CDR2 from the germline V gene are SGDLS and YYNGEE. The CDR3 coding sequence is TGTGCCAGCAGCTCCAAAGGTCTGTCCGATGAGCAGTTCTTC. Encoded protein: CASSSKGLSDEQFF. The variable domain in full, with the rest retrieved from reference TRBV9 and TRBJ2-1, is DSGVTQTPKHLITATGQRVTLRCSPRSGDLSVYWYQQSLDQGLQFLIQYYNGEERAKGNILERFSAQQFPDLHSELNLSSLELGDSALYFCASSSKGLSDEQFFGPGTRLTVL.

This clone appeared a few times. The rearrangement joins TRBV9 to TRBJ1-5; D is unclear. V gave up 0 bases and J gave up 6 bases, with 10 bases separating them. The CDR3 consists of 14 residues. The germline gives CDR1 SGDLS, CDR2 YYNGEE. The CDR3 nucleotides are TGTGCCAGCAGCGTAGGGGATTTGGGTCAGCCCCAGCATTTT. Translated: CASSVGDLGQPQHF.

This clone showed up just once. This probably arose from a read error, given a far larger clone one base away. The J gene is TRBJ1-2, the V gene TRBV4-1, with TRBD1 as a possible D gene (5 bases). The CDR3 runs to 16 residues. Trimming left V 0 bases short and J 8 bases short, with 19 bases between. Germline V lookup: CDR1 MGHRA, CDR2 YSYEKL. CDR3 residues: CASSQEWGDSARGYTF. The CDR3 DNA is TGCGCCAGCAGCCAAGAGTGGGGCGACAGCGCGCGGGGCTACACCTTC.